This T cell receptor beta chain was profiled in a study of T cell repertoires in cytomegalovirus infection. In the study overall: CMV epitopes that were recently identified and HLA-C-restricted were used alongside well-studied HLA-B-restricted ones. CMV infection together with matching HLA type was indicated by public TCR beta signatures. Regarding the study as a whole: Ex vivo responses were dominated by HLA-C-restricted CMV-specific TCR beta clonotypes.

TCRdb called the reads again in MiXCR, with one record for every CDR3 protein. The table lists approximately 600,000 distinct CDR3 sequences, roughly 42% of them singletons. Germline V gene data show CDR1 as SGHVS and CDR2 as FQNEAQ. This CDR3 contains 16 residues. Trimming stripped 5 bases from V and 3 bases from J, with 20 bases between. On this clonotype itself: Its target is not known.

The clonotype originates from a human donor in good health (CMV status not recorded). Some clones in this sample may be carry-over from other donors' samples. This specimen was cultured PBMCs, taken from culture after CMV antigen stimulation. The J gene is TRBJ2-7, the V gene TRBV7-8; D unclear. The CDR3 nucleotides are TGTGCCAGCAGCGGACGAGTTCCTTCCACCCGCTACGAGCAGTACTTC. Its translation is CASSGRVPSTRYEQYF.